This T cell receptor (beta chain) was obtained from a study of shared clonotypes between healthy human individuals. Using immunoSEQ multiplex PCR, the repertoire was profiled, and TCRdb retains in-frame clones only, with some absent. The table has about 2 million clones, over 85% seen once. The naive CD8 fraction comprised CD45RO-negative cells positively selected for CCR7 and excluded terminally differentiated effector memory CD45RA+ cells. Every one of the donors was a Caucasian adult that lived in Nashville, Tennessee. With 6 bases removed from V and 2 bases from J, the gap between germline ends came to 11 bases. CDR1 and CDR2 (germline): MGHRA, YSYEKL. The CDR3 has 13 amino acids.

Source material: naive CD8+ T cells sorted from blood. The origin of this receptor is a man between 18 and 29 years old in good health. The chain uses TRBV4-1 and TRBJ2-7; no reliable D call. The CDR3: CASSMGGTYEQYF. The CDR3 DNA is TGCGCCAGCAGTATGGGCGGAACCTACGAGCAGTACTTC.